This T cell receptor (beta chain) was retrieved from a study of blood T cell repertoires in COVID-19. Study-level background: PBMCs, B-cell-depleted T cells, or T cells provided the cDNA or gDNA that made up the material.

The protocol was immunoSEQ multiplex PCR, while the TCRdb copy is restricted to in-frame clones and leaves out a portion. The sample carries 100,000 or so clones, approximately 79% recorded once. In germline, CDR1 is SGHTS, CDR2 YDEGEE. The CDR3 numbers 15 amino acids, ends counted. Comments on this clone: The DNA is left out, because the CDR3 cannot be placed on it with certainty; the CDR3 is given as TCRdb lists it.

Sequenced input: peripheral blood. The TCR originated in a man aged 65 to 85 with active or convalescent COVID-19. The gene calls are TRBV5-8 and TRBJ1-5. CDR3: CASSLFLLSNQPQHF.